Listed here are 8 T cell receptor beta chains from one sample, sequenced in a study of T cell responses to AZD1222 COVID-19 vaccine. Some clones are missing from TCRdb's copy, which holds only in-frame ones; the method was immunoSEQ multiplex PCR. Among about 170,000 clones listed, 85% to 90% were seen once. Sequencing was performed on peripheral blood, taken 28 days after the second dose of the MenACWY control vaccine. These receptor sequences come from an adult who received the MenACWY meningococcal vaccine as a control.

The CDR3 DNA is TGCGCCAGCAGCTCTACAGCTCCATATGAAAAACTGTTTTTT. Amino acid sequence: CASSSTAPYEKLFF. This chain uses TRBV5-1 with TRBJ1-4; D is unclear. V shed 3 bases and J shed 6 bases, with 12 bases lying between them. CDR1 and CDR2 (germline): SGHRS, YFSETQ. The CDR3 extends over 14 amino acids. Combining the CDR3 with reference TRBV5-1 and TRBJ1-4 gives the whole variable domain KAGVTQTPRYLIKTRGQQVTLSCSPISGHRSVSWYQQTPGQGLQFLFEYFSETQRNKGNFPGRFSGRQFSNSRSEMNVSTLELGDSALYLCASSSTAPYEKLFFGSGTQLSVL.

The CDR3 DNA follows: TGTGCCAGCAGTTCTCAGGGGGGCCAGCCCCAGCATTTT. It codes for CASSSQGGQPQHF. The genes are TRBV27 and TRBJ1-5, with 7 positions matching TRBD1. This CDR3 has 13 amino acids. Trimming cost V 4 bases and J 7 bases; bases outside gene matches: 4. Germline values: CDR1 MNHEY, CDR2 SMNVEV (reference sequence).

The V call is TRBV27, the J call TRBJ1-5, with TRBD1 as a possible D gene (5 bases). Between the trimmed V and J ends, which lost 3 bases and 0 bases, there was a span of 15 bases. Per the germline V gene, CDR1 is MNHEY and CDR2 is SMNVEV (reference sequence). The CDR3 extends over 17 amino acids. The CDR3 coding sequence is TGTGCCAGCAGTTTTAGTGGGGGGTATTATAGCAATCAGCCCCAGCATTTT. It codes for CASSFSGGYYSNQPQHF.

The V gene is TRBV28, the J gene TRBJ1-1; maybe TRBD1 (6 bases). The CDR3 totals 15 residues. V shed 5 bases and J shed 3 bases, with 16 bases lying between them. The V gene's germline CDR1 is MDHEN and CDR2 SYDVKM. CDR3 amino acids: CASSPSAAGDTEAFF. Here the CDR3 DNA reads TGTGCCAGCAGTCCCTCTGCCGCAGGGGACACTGAAGCTTTCTTT.

The chain links TRBV18 to TRBJ1-1, with TRBD1 matching 8 bases. V lost 3 bases, J lost 4 bases, and 4 bases stayed unmatched. CDR1 is KGHSH and CDR2 is LQKENI in the germline V gene. This CDR3 has 14 amino acids. The CDR3 spells CASSPGQVITEAFF. Written as DNA, the CDR3 is TGTGCCAGCTCACCGGGACAGGTGATCACTGAAGCTTTCTTT.

This chain uses TRBV10-3 with TRBJ2-1; 7 bases are a match to TRBD2. Germline V gives CDR1 ENHRY, CDR2 SYGVKD. V lost 0 bases and J lost 0; bases outside the gene matches: 2. The CDR3 contains 16 residues. CDR3 DNA sequence: TGTGCCATCAGTGAGTCGGGGGGGAACTCCTACAATGAGCAGTTCTTC. Translation: CAISESGGNSYNEQFF.

V usage is TRBV4-2 and J usage is TRBJ2-7, with D possibly TRBD1 on 6 matching bases. The CDR3 is 15 residues long. Germline CDR1 reads LGHNA; CDR2 reads YNFKEQ. V dropped 1 base and J dropped 0 bases, with 10 bases sitting between them. The CDR3 region is CASSQGQASSYEQYF. In nucleotides, the CDR3 is TGTGCCAGCAGCCAAGGACAGGCCTCCTCCTACGAGCAGTACTTC.

The V and J genes are TRBV5-1 and TRBJ2-1; the D gene is possibly TRBD2 (5 bases). V was clipped by 4 bases and J by 3 bases, with 11 bases between them. The CDR3 extends over 14 amino acids. The V gene's germline CDR1 is SGHRS and CDR2 YFSETQ. The CDR3 DNA is TGCGCCAGCAGCGCTGGTGGGAGCTACAATGAGCAGTTCTTC. Residues: CASSAGGSYNEQFF.